What follows describes a single T cell receptor (beta chain). This sample was taken from a study of blood T cell repertoires in COVID-19. For the study at large: Samples taken during acute and convalescent COVID-19 were collected in the United States, Italy and Spain.

Only in-frame clones appear in the TCRdb table, and some are missing; sequencing was by immunoSEQ multiplex PCR. The table shows more than 95,000 clones, with around 89% occurring only once. The V gene's germline CDR1 is SGHAT and CDR2 FQNNGV. J lost 5 bases, V lost 5 bases, and 3 bases had no gene match. This CDR3 is built from 15 residues. The sequence was obtained from a human donor in a cohort sampled during active COVID-19. The sequenced sample was peripheral blood. This chain connects TRBV11-2 to TRBJ2-1; 13 bases match TRBD2. The DNA of the CDR3 is TGTGCCAGCAGCGGGACTAGCGGGGTTAACAATGAGCAGTTCTTC. It translates to CASSGTSGVNNEQFF.